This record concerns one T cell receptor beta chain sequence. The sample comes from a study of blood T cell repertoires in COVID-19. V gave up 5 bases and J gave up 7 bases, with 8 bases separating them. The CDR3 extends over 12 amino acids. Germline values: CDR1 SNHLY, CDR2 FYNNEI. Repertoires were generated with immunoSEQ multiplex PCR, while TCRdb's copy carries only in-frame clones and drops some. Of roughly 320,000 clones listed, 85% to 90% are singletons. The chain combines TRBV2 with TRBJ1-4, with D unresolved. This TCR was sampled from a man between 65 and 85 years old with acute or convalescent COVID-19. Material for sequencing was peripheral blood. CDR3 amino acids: CASSWGAEKLFF. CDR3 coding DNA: TGTGCCAGCAGTTGGGGAGCTGAAAAACTGTTTTTT.